One T cell receptor beta chain is described in this entry. Its cognate antigen is unknown. This sample stems from a study of cytomegalovirus exposure and HLA in healthy donors. Study-wide points: In a later analysis, most CMV-associated TCR beta chains appeared HLA-restricted.

Germline V gene sequence: CDR1 GTSNPN, CDR2 SVGIG (reference sequence). V shed 1 base, J shed 6 bases, and the junction held 0 bases outside the gene matches. This CDR3 is built from 13 residues. In nominal health when sampled, donors likely had unrecorded immune exposures nonetheless. A multiplex PCR was run with 60 Vbeta primers and 13 Jbeta primers. The assay was immunoSEQ multiplex PCR, and TCRdb's table has in-frame clones only and misses some. The table has tens of thousands of clones, 60% to 85% seen once. The chain is built from TRBV30 and TRBJ1-4; TRBD1 matches at 9 bases. The TCR sequence derives from a woman aged 40 to 50 in good health and CMV-seropositive. The sample consisted of PBMCs. CDR3 sequence (DNA): TGTGCCTGGAGTGGGACAGGGGATGAAAAACTGTTTTTT. As protein: CAWSGTGDEKLFF.